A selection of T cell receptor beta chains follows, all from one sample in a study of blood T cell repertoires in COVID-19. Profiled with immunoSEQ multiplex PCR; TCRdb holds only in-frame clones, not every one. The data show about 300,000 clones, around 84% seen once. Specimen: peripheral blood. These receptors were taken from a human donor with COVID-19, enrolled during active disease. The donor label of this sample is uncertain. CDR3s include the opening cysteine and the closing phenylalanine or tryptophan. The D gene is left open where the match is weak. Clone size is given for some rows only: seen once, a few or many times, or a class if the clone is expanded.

CASSFDRTVTQHF TGTGCCAGCAGTTTTGATCGGACAGTGACCCAGCATTTT . TRBV27 13 TRBJ1-5 once
CASSRGDIASGYTF TGTGCCAGCAGCAGAGGGGACATTGCTAGTGGCTACACCTTC . TRBV7-9 14 TRBJ1-2 .
CASVGVGGPSYEQYF TGTGCCAGTGTCGGAGTGGGAGGGCCATCCTACGAGCAGTACTTC TRBD2 TRBV7-9 15 TRBJ2-7 .
CASRTQGPGYTF TGTGCCAGCAGGACCCAGGGTCCTGGCTACACCTTC . TRBV2 12 TRBJ1-2 many
CASTRDRGDGEKLFF TGTGCCAGCACCCGAGACAGGGGCGACGGAGAAAAACTGTTTTTT TRBD1 TRBV2 15 TRBJ1-4 once
CASSQSPGVFYEQYF TGTGCCAGCAGCCAATCCCCCGGGGTTTTCTACGAGCAGTACTTC . TRBV3-1/TRBV3-2 15 TRBJ2-7 .
CASRSSYEQYF TGCGCCAGCAGGAGCTCCTACGAGCAGTACTTC . TRBV5-1 11 TRBJ2-7 .
CATSRDPLAGRYEQYF TGTGCCACCAGCAGAGATCCACTAGCGGGGCGTTACGAGCAGTACTTC TRBD2 TRBV15 16 TRBJ2-7 .
CASSKDRTNEQFF TGTGCCAGCAGCAAAGACAGGACCAATGAGCAGTTCTTC . TRBV2 13 TRBJ2-1 .
CATRDNTDTQYF TGTGCCACCAGGGACAACACAGATACGCAGTATTTT . TRBV24-1 12 TRBJ2-3 .
CASSHGTGEGTDTQYF TGTGCCAGCAGCCACGGGACAGGAGAGGGCACAGATACGCAGTATTTT TRBD1 TRBV14 16 TRBJ2-3 .
CASSRTGGEPQHF TGTGCCAGCAGCCGCACAGGGGGGGAGCCCCAGCATTTT TRBD1 TRBV12-3/TRBV12-4 13 TRBJ1-5 .
CASSVAGLAGTDTQYF TGTGCCAGCAGCGTAGCTGGCCTAGCCGGGACAGATACGCAGTATTTT . TRBV9 16 TRBJ2-3 .
CASSLGGGRDETQYF TGTGCCAGCAGCTTGGGTGGAGGACGAGATGAGACCCAGTACTTC . TRBV11-2 15 TRBJ2-5 .
CASTPAAGGSSYNEQFF TGTGCCAGCACCCCTGCAGCGGGCGGGAGCTCCTACAATGAGCAGTTCTTC TRBD2 TRBV9 17 TRBJ2-1 .
CASCRDSDNEQFF TGTGCCAGTTGCCGGGACAGCGACAATGAGCAGTTCTTC TRBD1 TRBV19 13 TRBJ2-1 .
CASSRTQGFEQFF TGTGCCAGCAGCCGTACCCAGGGATTTGAGCAGTTCTTC . TRBV12-3/TRBV12-4 13 TRBJ2-1 .
CASSFNLQGANGYTF TGTGCCAGCAGTTTCAATCTACAGGGGGCGAATGGCTACACCTTC TRBD1 TRBV6-5 15 TRBJ1-2 .
CAISDGLETYEQYF TGTGCCATCAGTGATGGGCTCGAGACCTACGAGCAGTACTTC . TRBV10-3 14 TRBJ2-7 .
CAWSPGPTYEQYF TGTGCCTGGAGCCCAGGGCCTACCTACGAGCAGTACTTC . TRBV30 13 TRBJ2-7 .
CAIKPGLAPLRQYF TGTGCCATCAAGCCGGGACTAGCTCCTCTAAGACAGTATTTT TRBD2 TRBV10-3 14 TRBJ2-3 .
CASRPGGSQGGSNSPLHF TGTGCCAGCAGGCCGGGAGGTTCGCAGGGCGGTTCCAATTCACCCCTCCACTTT . TRBV28 18 TRBJ1-6 few
CASSFLGRGGNEQYF TGTGCCAGCAGTTTCTTAGGGCGGGGGGGCAACGAGCAGTACTTC TRBD2 TRBV28 15 TRBJ2-7 .
CASSSRTSGSEQFF TGTGCCAGCAGCTCCCGGACTAGCGGCAGTGAGCAGTTCTTC TRBD2 TRBV5-4 14 TRBJ2-1 .
CASSLGGNEKLFF TGTGCCAGCAGCTTGGGGGGTAATGAAAAACTGTTTTTT . TRBV11-2 13 TRBJ1-4 once
CASSLVRTEYGYTF TGTGCCAGCAGCTTAGTCCGGACAGAATATGGCTACACCTTC . TRBV11-2 14 TRBJ1-2 .
CASSFSDSSDGYTF TGTGCCAGCAGCTTCTCAGACAGCTCGGATGGCTACACCTTC . TRBV7-9 14 TRBJ1-2 .
CASSQSSGRASEQFF TGTGCCAGCAGCCAATCTAGCGGGAGGGCCAGTGAGCAGTTCTTC TRBD2 TRBV16 15 TRBJ2-1 .
CAWSVNGHQHF TGTGCCTGGAGTGTAAACGGACACCAGCATTTT . TRBV30 11 TRBJ1-5 .
CASSSPGSGANVLTF TGTGCCAGCAGTTCCCCAGGGTCTGGGGCCAACGTCCTGACTTTC . TRBV27 15 TRBJ2-6 .
CASQGKTGVSQPQHF TGTGCCAGCCAAGGGAAGACGGGGGTGTCACAGCCCCAGCATTTT . TRBV19 15 TRBJ1-5 .
CASSILTSGNTEQFF TGTGCCAGCAGCATCCTGACTAGCGGGAATACTGAGCAGTTCTTC TRBD2 TRBV9 15 TRBJ2-1 .
CASSDDLDTQYF TGTGCCAGCAGTGATGACTTGGATACGCAGTATTTT . TRBV2 12 TRBJ2-3 once
CASSPTASTGTDTQYF TGTGCCAGCAGCCCAACGGCTAGCACAGGCACAGATACGCAGTATTTT . TRBV5-4 16 TRBJ2-3 .
CASSQRQEYNEQFF TGTGCCAGCAGCCAGAGACAGGAATACAATGAGCAGTTCTTC . TRBV2 14 TRBJ2-1 .
CASSFDRAYGYTF TGTGCCAGCAGCTTCGACAGAGCCTATGGCTACACCTTC . TRBV11-2 13 TRBJ1-2 once
CATSRETQGAIEQFF TGTGCCACCAGCAGAGAGACACAGGGGGCGATTGAGCAGTTCTTC TRBD1 TRBV15 15 TRBJ2-1 .
CASSSGTGNTGNTIYF TGCGCCAGCAGCTCTGGGACAGGGAATACCGGAAACACCATATATTTT TRBD1 TRBV5-1 16 TRBJ1-3 .
CASSLASGGWNTIYF TGTGCCAGCAGCTTAGCCTCGGGGGGATGGAACACCATATATTTT . TRBV7-2 15 TRBJ1-3 few
CASSQRRAGAKNIQYF TGTGCCAGCAGCCAAAGACGGGCAGGGGCCAAAAACATTCAGTACTTC . TRBV3-1/TRBV3-2 16 TRBJ2-4 .
CASSSTRDSPLHF TGTGCCAGTTCCTCGACCCGGGATTCACCCCTCCACTTT . TRBV19 13 TRBJ1-6 .
CASSLGGDYGYTF TGCGCCAGCAGCTTAGGAGGGGACTATGGCTACACCTTC . TRBV5-1 13 TRBJ1-2 .
CAISGMDGLAGGPGRETQYF TGTGCCATCAGTGGGATGGACGGACTAGCGGGAGGGCCTGGTCGGGAGACCCAGTACTTC TRBD2 TRBV10-3 20 TRBJ2-5 .
CASSEGRGVFNEQFF TGTGCCAGCAGTGAAGGCAGGGGAGTTTTCAATGAGCAGTTCTTC . TRBV6-1 15 TRBJ2-1 .
CASSYKGQGVSNEQFF TGTGCCAGCAGTTACAAGGGACAGGGTGTAAGCAATGAGCAGTTCTTC TRBD1 TRBV6-5 16 TRBJ2-1 .
CASSFGGGGYEQYF TGTGCCAGCAGTTTCGGGGGGGGCGGGTACGAGCAGTACTTC TRBD2 TRBV28 14 TRBJ2-7 .
CASSEGQGADTIYF TGTGCCAGCAGTGAAGGACAGGGGGCGGACACCATATATTTT TRBD1 TRBV6-1 14 TRBJ1-3 .
CASTGGLHEQYF TGTGCCAGCACAGGGGGTTTACACGAGCAGTACTTC TRBD1 TRBV28 12 TRBJ2-7 .